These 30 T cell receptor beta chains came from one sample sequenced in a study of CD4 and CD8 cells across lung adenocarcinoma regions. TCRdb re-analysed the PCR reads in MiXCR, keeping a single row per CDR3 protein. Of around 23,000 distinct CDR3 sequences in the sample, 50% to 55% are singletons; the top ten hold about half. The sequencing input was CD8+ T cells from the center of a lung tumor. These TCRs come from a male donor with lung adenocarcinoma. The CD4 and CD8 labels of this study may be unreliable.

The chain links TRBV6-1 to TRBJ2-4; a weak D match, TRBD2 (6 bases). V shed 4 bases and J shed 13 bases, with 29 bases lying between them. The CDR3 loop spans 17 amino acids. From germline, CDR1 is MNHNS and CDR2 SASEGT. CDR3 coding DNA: TGTGCCAGCAGTGGAGCGCCGGGGCGGGGCTGCACAGATACGCAGTACTTC. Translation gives CASSGAPGRGCTDTQYF.

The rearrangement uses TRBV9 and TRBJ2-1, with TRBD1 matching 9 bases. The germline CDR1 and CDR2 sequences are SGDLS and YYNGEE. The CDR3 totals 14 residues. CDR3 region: CPKLRDRVFYEQFF. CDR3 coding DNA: TGTCCTAAACTCCGGGACAGGGTGTTTTATGAGCAGTTCTTC.

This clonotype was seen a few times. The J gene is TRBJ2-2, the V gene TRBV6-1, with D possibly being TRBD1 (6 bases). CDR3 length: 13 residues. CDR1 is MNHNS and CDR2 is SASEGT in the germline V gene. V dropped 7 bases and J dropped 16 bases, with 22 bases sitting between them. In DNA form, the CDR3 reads TGTGCCAGCAAGGGGGTGGGGACCGGTAAGCAGTTTTTT. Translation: CASKGVGTGKQFF.

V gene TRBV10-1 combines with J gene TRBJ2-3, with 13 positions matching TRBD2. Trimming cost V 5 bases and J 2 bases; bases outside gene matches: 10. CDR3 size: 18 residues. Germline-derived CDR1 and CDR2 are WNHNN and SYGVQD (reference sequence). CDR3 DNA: TGCGCCAGCAGTACGACTAGCGGGGGGCTGTGTACCACAGATACGCAGTATTTT. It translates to CASSTTSGGLCTTDTQYF.

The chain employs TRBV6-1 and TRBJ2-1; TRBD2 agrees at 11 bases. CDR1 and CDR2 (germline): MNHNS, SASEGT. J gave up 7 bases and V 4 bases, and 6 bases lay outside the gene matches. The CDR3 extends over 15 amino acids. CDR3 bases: TGTGCCAGCAGTGTGACTAGCGGGGACCCTAATGAGCAGTTCTTC. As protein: CASSVTSGDPNEQFF.

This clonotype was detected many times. The CDR3 loop reads CASSARLGTDTQYF. In nucleotides, the CDR3 is TGTGCCAGCAGTGCTAGGTTAGGCACAGATACGCAGTATTTT. The rearrangement uses TRBV6-1 and TRBJ2-3, with D unresolved. The germline CDR1 and CDR2 sequences are MNHNS and SASEGT. Trimming took 4 bases from V and 1 from J, leaving 9 bases between them. The CDR3 has 14 residues.

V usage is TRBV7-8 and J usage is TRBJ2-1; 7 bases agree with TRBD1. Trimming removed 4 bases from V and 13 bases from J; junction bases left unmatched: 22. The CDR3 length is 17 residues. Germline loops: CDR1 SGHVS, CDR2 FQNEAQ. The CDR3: CASSSIFPGTVQETQFF. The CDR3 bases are TGTGCCAGCAGCTCGATATTCCCCGGGACAGTCCAAGAGACCCAGTTCTTC.

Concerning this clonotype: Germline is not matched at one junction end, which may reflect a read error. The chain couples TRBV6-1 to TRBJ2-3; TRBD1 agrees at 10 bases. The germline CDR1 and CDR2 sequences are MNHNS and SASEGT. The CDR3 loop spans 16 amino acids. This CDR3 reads CASRGAGTGDEETQYF. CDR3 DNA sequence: TGTGCCAGCAGGGGGGCCGGGACAGGGGACGAGGAGACGCAGTACTTT.

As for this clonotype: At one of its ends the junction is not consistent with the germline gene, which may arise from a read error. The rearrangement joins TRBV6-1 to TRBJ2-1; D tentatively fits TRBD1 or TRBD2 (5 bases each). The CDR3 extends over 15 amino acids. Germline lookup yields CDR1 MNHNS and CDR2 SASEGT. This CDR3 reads CASGITAEGKDEQFF. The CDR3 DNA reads TGTGCCAGCGGAATCACGGCTGAGGGGAAAGATGAGCAGTTCTTT.

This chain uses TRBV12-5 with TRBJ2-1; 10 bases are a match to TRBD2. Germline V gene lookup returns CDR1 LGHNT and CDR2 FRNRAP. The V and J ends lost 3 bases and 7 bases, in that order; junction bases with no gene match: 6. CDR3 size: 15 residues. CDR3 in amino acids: CASGLAGGLTNEQFF. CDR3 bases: TGTGCTAGTGGTTTAGCGGGAGGGCTTACGAATGAGCAGTTCTTC.

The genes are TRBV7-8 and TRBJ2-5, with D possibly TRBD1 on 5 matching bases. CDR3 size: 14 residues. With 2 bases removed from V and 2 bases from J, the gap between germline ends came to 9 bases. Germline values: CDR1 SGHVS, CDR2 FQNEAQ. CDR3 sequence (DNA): TGTGCCAGCAGCTTAACAGGAGCTCAAGAGACCCAGTACTTC. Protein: CASSLTGAQETQYF.

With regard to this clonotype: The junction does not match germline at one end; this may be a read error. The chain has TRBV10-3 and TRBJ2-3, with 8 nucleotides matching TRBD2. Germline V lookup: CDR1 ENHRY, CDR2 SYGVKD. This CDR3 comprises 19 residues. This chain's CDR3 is CAISVPLTTSGRGQDTQYF. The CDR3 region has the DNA TGTGCCATCAGTGTACCCCTGACCACTAGCGGCCGGGGCCAGGATACCCAGTATTTT.

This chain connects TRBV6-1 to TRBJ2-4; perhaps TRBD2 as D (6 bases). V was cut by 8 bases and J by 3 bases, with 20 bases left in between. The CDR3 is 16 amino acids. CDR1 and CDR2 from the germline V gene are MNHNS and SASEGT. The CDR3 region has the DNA TGTGCCAGCCGCGGCTCGGGGGTGTGTGGCAAAAACATTCAGTACTTC. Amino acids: CASRGSGVCGKNIQYF.

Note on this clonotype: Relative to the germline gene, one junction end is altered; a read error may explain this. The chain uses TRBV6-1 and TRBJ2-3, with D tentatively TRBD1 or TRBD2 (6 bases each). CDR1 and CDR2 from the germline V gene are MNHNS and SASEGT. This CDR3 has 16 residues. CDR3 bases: TGTGCCAGCGGGGGGCGCGGGCGGCCCGTCCGAGATACGCAGTACTTT. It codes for CASGGRGRPVRDTQYF.

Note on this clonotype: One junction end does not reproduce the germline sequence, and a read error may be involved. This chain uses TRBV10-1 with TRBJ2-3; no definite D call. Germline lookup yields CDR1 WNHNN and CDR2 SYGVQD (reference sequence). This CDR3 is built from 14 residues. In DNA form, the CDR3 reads TGTGCGAGCATCGGCAGACGTGCCAAAGAGACGCAGTATTTT. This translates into CASIGRRAKETQYF.

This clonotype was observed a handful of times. The DNA for the CDR3 is TGTGCCACCAGTGACCGGAGACAAATGGAGACCCAGTACTTC. Its protein product is CATSDRRQMETQYF. The J gene is TRBJ2-5, the V gene TRBV24-1; D is unresolved. Germline CDR1 and CDR2: KGHDR and SFDVKD. V was shortened by 4 bases and J by 5 bases, with 13 bases between the two germline ends. The CDR3 contains 14 residues.

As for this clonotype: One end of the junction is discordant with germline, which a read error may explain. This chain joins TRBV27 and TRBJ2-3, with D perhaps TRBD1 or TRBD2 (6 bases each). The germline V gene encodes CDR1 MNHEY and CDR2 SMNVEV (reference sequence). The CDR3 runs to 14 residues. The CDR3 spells CASRGLGGTDIQYF. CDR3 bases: TGTGCCAGCAGGGGCCTGGGGGGCACAGACATTCAGTATTTC.

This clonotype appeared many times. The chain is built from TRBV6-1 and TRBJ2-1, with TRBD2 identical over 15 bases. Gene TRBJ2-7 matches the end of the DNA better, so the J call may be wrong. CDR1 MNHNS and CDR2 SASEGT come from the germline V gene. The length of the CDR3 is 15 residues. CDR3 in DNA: TGTGCCAGCAGCTTGGGACTAGCGGGAGGAGTCGAGCAGTACTTC. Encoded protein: CASSLGLAGGVEQYF.

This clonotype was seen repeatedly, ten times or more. The CDR3 is CASSVRLARDEQFF. Here the CDR3 DNA reads TGTGCCAGCAGCGTAAGGCTAGCCAGGGATGAGCAGTTCTTC. The rearrangement uses TRBV9 and TRBJ2-1, with D possibly being TRBD1 or TRBD2 (5 bases each). This CDR3 comprises 14 residues. Trimming removed 1 base from V and 8 bases from J, with 13 bases in between. Germline V CDR1 and CDR2: SGDLS, YYNGEE. Full variable domain (outside the CDR3, taken from reference TRBV9 and TRBJ2-1): DSGVTQTPKHLITATGQRVTLRCSPRSGDLSVYWYQQSLDQGLQFLIQYYNGEERAKGNILERFSAQQFPDLHSELNLSSLELGDSALYFCASSVRLARDEQFFGPGTRLTVL.

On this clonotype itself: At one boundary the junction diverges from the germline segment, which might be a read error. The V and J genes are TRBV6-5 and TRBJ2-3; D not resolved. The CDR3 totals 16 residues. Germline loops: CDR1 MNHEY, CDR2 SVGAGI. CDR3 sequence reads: CASRFSGRRAKNMQYF. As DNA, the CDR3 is TGTGCCAGCCGTTTCTCTGGGCGCCGAGCGAAAAATATGCAGTACTTT.

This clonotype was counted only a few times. CDR3 amino acids: CASSDYGMGETQYF. In nucleotides, the CDR3 is TGTGCCAGCAGTGATTACGGCATGGGAGAGACCCAGTACTTC. This chain links TRBV6-1 with TRBJ2-5; D gene uncertain. Germline assignment: CDR1 MNHNS and CDR2 SASEGT. Between the trimmed V and J ends, which lost 3 bases and 4 bases, there was a span of 12 bases. This CDR3 is 14 amino acids long.

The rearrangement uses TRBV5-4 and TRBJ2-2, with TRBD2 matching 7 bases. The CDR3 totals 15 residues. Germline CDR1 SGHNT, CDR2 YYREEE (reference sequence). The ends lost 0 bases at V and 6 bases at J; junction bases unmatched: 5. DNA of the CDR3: TGTGCCAGCAGCTTGGAGGGAGGACTAGCCGGGGAGCTGTTTTTT. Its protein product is CASSLEGGLAGELFF.

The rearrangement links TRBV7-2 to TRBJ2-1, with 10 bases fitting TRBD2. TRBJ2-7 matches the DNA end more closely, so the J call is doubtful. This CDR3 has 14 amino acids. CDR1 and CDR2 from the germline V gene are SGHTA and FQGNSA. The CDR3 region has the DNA TGTGCCAGCAGACCTAGCGGGGGATCCTACGAGCAGTACTTC. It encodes CASRPSGGSYEQYF.

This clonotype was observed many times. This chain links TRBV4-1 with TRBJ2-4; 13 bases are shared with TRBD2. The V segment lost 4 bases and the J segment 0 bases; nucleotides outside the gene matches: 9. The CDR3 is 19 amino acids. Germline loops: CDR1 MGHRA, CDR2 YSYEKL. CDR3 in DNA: TGCGCCAGCAGCCCCGGACTAGCGGGAGTAGTCGGAGCCAAAAACATTCAGTACTTC. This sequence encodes CASSPGLAGVVGAKNIQYF.

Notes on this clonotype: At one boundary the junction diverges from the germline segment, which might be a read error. In DNA, the CDR3 is TGTGCCAGCAGTGAAACGTGGAGTAGGAAGACCGGTGAGCAGTTCTTT. This gives the protein CASSETWSRKTGEQFF. The chain links TRBV6-1 to TRBJ2-1; D is unresolved. Per germline, CDR1 MNHNS and CDR2 SASEGT. The CDR3 has 16 residues.

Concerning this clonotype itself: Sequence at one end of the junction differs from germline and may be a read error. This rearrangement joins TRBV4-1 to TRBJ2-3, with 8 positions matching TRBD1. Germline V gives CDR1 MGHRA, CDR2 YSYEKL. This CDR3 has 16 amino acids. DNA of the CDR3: TGCGCCAGCAGGGAGGCAGGGGGCTCTGGCCCAGATACGCAGTACTTT. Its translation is CASREAGGSGPDTQYF.

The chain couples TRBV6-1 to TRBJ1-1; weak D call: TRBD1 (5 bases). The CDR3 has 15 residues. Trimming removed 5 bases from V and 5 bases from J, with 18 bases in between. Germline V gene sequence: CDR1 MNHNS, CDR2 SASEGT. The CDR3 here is CASSQSQGQKTEAFF. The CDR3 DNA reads TGTGCCAGCAGTCAAAGTCAGGGTCAGAAAACTGAAGCTTTCTTT.

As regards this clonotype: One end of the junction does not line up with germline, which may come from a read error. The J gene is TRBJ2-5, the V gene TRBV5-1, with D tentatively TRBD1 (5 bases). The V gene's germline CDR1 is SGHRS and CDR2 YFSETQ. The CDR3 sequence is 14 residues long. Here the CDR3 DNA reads TGCGCCGGCAGAAGGGGCCGTGACAAAGATACCCAGTACTTT. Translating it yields CAGRRGRDKDTQYF.

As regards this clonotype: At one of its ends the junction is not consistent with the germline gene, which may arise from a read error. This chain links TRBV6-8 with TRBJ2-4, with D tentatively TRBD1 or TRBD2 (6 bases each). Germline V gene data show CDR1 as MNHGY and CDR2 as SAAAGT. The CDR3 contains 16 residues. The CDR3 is CPSSVAGPGARNTQYF. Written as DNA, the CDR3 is TGTCCCAGCAGCGTCGCGGGGCCAGGGGCTAGGAATACTCAGTACTTT.

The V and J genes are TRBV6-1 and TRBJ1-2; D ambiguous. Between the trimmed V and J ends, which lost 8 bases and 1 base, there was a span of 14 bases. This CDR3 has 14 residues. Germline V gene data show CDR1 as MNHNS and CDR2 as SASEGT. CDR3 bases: TGTGCCAGCTCCTCCCCGCGGGGTAACTATGGCTACACCTTC. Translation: CASSSPRGNYGYTF.